This is a list of T cell receptor beta chains from one sample in a study of blood T cell repertoires in COVID-19. Clones were read by immunoSEQ multiplex PCR, and TCRdb kept only the in-frame ones, dropping some. The sample has 95,000 to 100,000 clones; about 85% are singletons. Sample: peripheral blood. The receptors were gathered from a woman in her seventies with active or convalescent COVID-19. Both conserved end residues are part of each CDR3. A D gene is named only where the DNA matches it firmly. Size values are once, few and many counts, or a class for expanded clones, and some rows have none.

V gene	D gene	clone size	J gene	CDR3 DNA	CDR3 protein
TRBV19	-	-	TRBJ1-5	TGTGCCAGTAGTATAGGCCAGGGGAGCAATCAGCCCCAGCATTTT	CASSIGQGSNQPQHF
TRBV7-8	-	-	TRBJ2-7	TGTGCCAGCAGCGGGAGCTCCTTCTCCTACGAGCAGTACTTC	CASSGSSFSYEQYF
TRBV15	-	-	TRBJ2-7	TGTGCCACCAGCGTATCCGTGACACAGGACGAGCAGTACTTC	CATSVSVTQDEQYF
TRBV6-5	-	once	TRBJ1-4	TGTGCCAGCAGTCAAAATGGGGCGTTACAGGAAAAACTGTTTTTT	CASSQNGALQEKLFF
TRBV11-1	-	-	TRBJ2-5	TGTGCCAGCAGCTTCTCAGGGCAATACCAAGAGACCCAGTACTTC	CASSFSGQYQETQYF
TRBV29-1	-	-	TRBJ2-3	TGCAGCGTTGATGACACTAGCACAGATACGCAGTATTTT	CSVDDTSTDTQYF
TRBV5-1	-	-	TRBJ1-2	TGCGCCAGCAGCTTACAGGAGGGAAACTATGGCTACACCTTC	CASSLQEGNYGYTF
TRBV7-2	TRBD1	few	TRBJ1-2	TGTGCCAGCAGCCCCTCGGGGACAGGGCATGGCTACACCTTC	CASSPSGTGHGYTF
TRBV16	-	-	TRBJ2-7	TGTGCCAGCAGCCGTCGTGAGGGCTACGAGCAGTACTTC	CASSRREGYEQYF
TRBV5-1	-	-	TRBJ1-3	TGCGCCAGCAGCTTGGGGGAGACTTTCTCTGGAAACACCATATATTTT	CASSLGETFSGNTIYF
TRBV29-1	TRBD1	-	TRBJ2-7	TGCAGCGTTGTCGGGACAGGGGGGAACGAGCAGTACTTC	CSVVGTGGNEQYF
TRBV7-2	TRBD2	-	TRBJ2-2	TGTGCCAGCAGCCTCCTTGGGGCGGGGGACGCCGGGGAGCTGTTTTTT	CASSLLGAGDAGELFF
TRBV28	TRBD2	-	TRBJ2-5	TGTGCCAGCAGCCGAATAGCGGGAGAGACCCAGTACTTC	CASSRIAGETQYF
TRBV11-1	-	-	TRBJ1-1	TGTGCCAGCAGCTTGAGTATGAACACTGAAGCTTTCTTT	CASSLSMNTEAFF
TRBV5-8	TRBD1	-	TRBJ1-2	TGTGCCAGCAGCCGGGGACAGAAATATGGCTACACCTTC	CASSRGQKYGYTF
TRBV5-1	-	-	TRBJ1-5	TGCGCCAGCAGCTTGGACAGTGTGAATCAGCCCCAGCATTTT	CASSLDSVNQPQHF
TRBV7-2	-	once	TRBJ2-2	TGTGCCAGCAGCACATATAACGGGGAGCTGTTTTTT	CASSTYNGELFF
TRBV28	-	-	TRBJ1-3	TGTGCCAGCAGTTCTTCTCAACCAGGGAAAGGGTTCTCTGGAAACACCATATATTTT	CASSSSQPGKGFSGNTIYF
TRBV18	TRBD2	-	TRBJ2-3	TGTGCCAGCTCACCGACTAGCGGGGCCACAGATACGCAGTATTTT	CASSPTSGATDTQYF
TRBV19	-	-	TRBJ1-1	TGTGCCAGTAGTATCGCGAGGAACACTGAAGCTTTCTTT	CASSIARNTEAFF
TRBV6-5	-	-	TRBJ1-4	TGTGCCAGCAGTTACGGGACACCGTCAACTAATGAAAAACTGTTTTTT	CASSYGTPSTNEKLFF
TRBV6-6	TRBD1	-	TRBJ1-5	TGTGCCAGCAGTCAAACTAGGGACAGAATTAGCAATCAGCCCCAGCATTTT	CASSQTRDRISNQPQHF
TRBV2	-	few	TRBJ1-3	TGTGCCAGCAGTGTTAACGCGCCTAGCTCTGGAAACACCATATATTTT	CASSVNAPSSGNTIYF
TRBV5-1	TRBD1	-	TRBJ1-1	TGCGCCAGCAGCCCAGGCTCCGGGACAGGGAGGGGACACGCTGAAGCTTTCTTT	CASSPGSGTGRGHAEAFF